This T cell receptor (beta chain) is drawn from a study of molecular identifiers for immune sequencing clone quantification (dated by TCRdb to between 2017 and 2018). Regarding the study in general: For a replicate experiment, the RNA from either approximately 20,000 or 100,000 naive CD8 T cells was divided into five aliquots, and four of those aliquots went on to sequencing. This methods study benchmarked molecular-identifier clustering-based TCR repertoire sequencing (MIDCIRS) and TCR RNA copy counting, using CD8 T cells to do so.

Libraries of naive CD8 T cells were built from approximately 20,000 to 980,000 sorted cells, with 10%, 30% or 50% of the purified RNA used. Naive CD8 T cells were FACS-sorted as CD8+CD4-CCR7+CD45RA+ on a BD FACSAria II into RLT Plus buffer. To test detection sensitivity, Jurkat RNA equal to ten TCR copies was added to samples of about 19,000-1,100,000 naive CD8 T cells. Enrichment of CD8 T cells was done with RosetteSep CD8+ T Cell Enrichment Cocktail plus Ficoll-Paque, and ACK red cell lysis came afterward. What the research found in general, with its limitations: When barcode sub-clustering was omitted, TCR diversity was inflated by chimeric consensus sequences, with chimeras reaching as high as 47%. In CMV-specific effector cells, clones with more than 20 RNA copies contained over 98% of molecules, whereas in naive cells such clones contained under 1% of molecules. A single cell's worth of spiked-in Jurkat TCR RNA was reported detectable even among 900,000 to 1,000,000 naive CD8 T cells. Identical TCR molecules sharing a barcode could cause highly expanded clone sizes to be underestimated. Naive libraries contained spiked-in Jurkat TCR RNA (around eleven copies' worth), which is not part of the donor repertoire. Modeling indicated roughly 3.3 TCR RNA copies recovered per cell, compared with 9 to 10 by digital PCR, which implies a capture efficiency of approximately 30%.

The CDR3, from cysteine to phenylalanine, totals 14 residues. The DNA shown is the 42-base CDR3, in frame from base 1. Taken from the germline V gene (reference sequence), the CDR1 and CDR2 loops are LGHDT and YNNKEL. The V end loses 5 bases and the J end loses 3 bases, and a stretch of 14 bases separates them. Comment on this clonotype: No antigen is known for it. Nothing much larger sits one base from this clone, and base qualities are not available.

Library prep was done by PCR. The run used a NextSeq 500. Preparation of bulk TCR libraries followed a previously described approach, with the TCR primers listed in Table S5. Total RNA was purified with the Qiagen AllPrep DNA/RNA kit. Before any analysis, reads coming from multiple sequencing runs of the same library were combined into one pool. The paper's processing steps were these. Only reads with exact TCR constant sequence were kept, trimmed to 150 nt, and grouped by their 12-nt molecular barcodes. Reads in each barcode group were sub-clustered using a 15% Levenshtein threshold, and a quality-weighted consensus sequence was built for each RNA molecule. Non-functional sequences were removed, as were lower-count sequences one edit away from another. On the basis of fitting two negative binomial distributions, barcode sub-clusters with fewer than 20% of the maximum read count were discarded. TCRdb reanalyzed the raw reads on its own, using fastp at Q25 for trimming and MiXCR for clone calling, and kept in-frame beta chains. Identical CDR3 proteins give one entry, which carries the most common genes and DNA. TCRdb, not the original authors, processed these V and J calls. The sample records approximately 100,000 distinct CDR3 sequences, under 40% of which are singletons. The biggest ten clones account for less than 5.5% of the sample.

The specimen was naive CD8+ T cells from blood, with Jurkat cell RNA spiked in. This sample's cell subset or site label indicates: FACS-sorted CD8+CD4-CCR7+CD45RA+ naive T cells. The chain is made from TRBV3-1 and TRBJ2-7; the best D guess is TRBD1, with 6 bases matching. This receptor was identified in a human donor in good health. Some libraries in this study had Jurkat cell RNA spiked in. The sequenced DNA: TGTGCCAGCAGCACAGAACAGGGAAACTACGAGCAGTACTTC. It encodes CASSTEQGNYEQYF.